This TCR beta chain was identified in a study of Tregs in tolerant kidney transplant recipients (dated by TCRdb to the late 2010s). About the investigation overall: The study used TCRbeta sequencing to identify donor-specific regulatory T cells before combined kidney and bone marrow transplantation, then tracked those cells after transplant. Several methods of expanding Tregs specific for an allogeneic donor were compared by TCRbeta repertoire sequencing in a few healthy controls. The research as a whole found: Biological reproducibility was not directly addressed, though technical replication error appeared minimal. Expanding Tregs with activated donor B cells appeared to identify the most biologically relevant and donor-specific TCRbeta repertoire. The study was limited by small patient numbers, and the findings need validation in larger populations and under other immunosuppression protocols.

Unstimulated Tregs (CD4+CD25+CD127-), CD4+ non-Tregs (CD4+CD25-), CD4 and CD8 cells were FACS-sorted from thawed PBMCs. Blood from healthy controls was obtained either as purchased buffy coats or from healthy volunteers. Healthy control blood was processed to PBMCs by Ficoll density gradient and cryopreserved, and patient PBMCs were collected before and after transplant. This clone was counted a few times. Its recognized antigen is unknown. No quality values exist for individual bases; no much larger clone is one base distant. For TCRbeta CDR3 sequencing, genomic DNA was extracted from sorted cells using the QIAGEN DNeasy Blood and Tissue Kit. Through immunoSEQ, high-throughput TCRbeta CDR3 sequencing was done commercially, including PCR amplification with internal controls and bias correction. The authors' analysis ran thus. Unique productive TCRbeta sequences were defined by CDR3 nucleotide sequence where primers matched, and otherwise by CDR3 amino acid sequence together with Vbeta and Jbeta genes. To correct sorting error, sequences shared between sorted populations at a frequency ratio of 2:1 or less were removed; the rest were assigned to the higher population. A sequence counted as donor-reactive if, in CFSE-low cells, the sequence had a frequency of at least 0.01% and was expanded at least 5-fold compared with unstimulated cells. Jensen-Shannon divergence calculated on the top 100 TCRbeta sequences ranked by frequency was used to measure repertoire divergence. For samples with multiple sequencing runs, sorting error was corrected separately for each run before the runs were pooled. TCRdb's version of the immuneACCESS table is confined to in-frame rearrangements and falls short of the full clone set. An unresolved V gene accounts for under half of the shortfall where checked; the remainder is of unknown origin. That table supplies the V and J calls and clone size; D and trimming were determined from the DNA. The sample has tens of thousands of clones on record, around 90% of them singletons. Clones ranked in the top ten supply about 4.9% of the sample.

The CDR3 holds 15 amino acids from the cysteine to the phenylalanine. CDR3 DNA only is kept here, 45 bases in frame from base 1. Via the germline V gene, CDR1 is MGHRA and CDR2 YSYEKL. Trimming at the junction amounts to 4 bases on V and 3 bases on J, and the germline ends lie 15 bases apart. This receptor was identified in a human donor in good health. Sequenced: CD8+ T cells from blood. Recombination linked TRBV4-1 to TRBJ1-2, with the D gene not clear enough to name. The DNA sequence reads TGCGCCAGCAGCCCGACGGCGCGGGCGGACTATGGCTACACCTTC. This codes for CASSPTARADYGYTF.